A selection of T cell receptor beta chains follows, all from one sample in a study of blood T cell repertoires in COVID-19. The method was immunoSEQ multiplex PCR; TCRdb's version includes in-frame clones alone and lacks a portion of them. Of around 200,000 clones in the sample, around 83% are singletons; the top ten hold 6% to 6.5%. Sequenced input: PBMCs or T cells enriched from blood (not recorded which). These receptors all stem from a man aged 40-49 years who had recovered from COVID-19. Each CDR3 is given with its conserved first and last residue. D genes are given only for firm matches. For some rows the clone size is stated as once, few or many, or as a class when expanded; others skip it.

D: .
V: TRBV6-5
J: TRBJ1-1
size: many
DNA: TGTGCCAGCAGTTACCGGAGCGTAACGGGGACTGAAGCTTTCTTT
CDR3: CASSYRSVTGTEAFF

D: TRBD2
V: TRBV13
J: TRBJ2-7
size: .
DNA: TGTGCCAGCACCCCGGGGGGTCACGAGCAGTACTTC
CDR3: CASTPGGHEQYF

D: TRBD2
V: TRBV28
J: TRBJ2-7
size: .
DNA: TGTGCCAGCAGCTTGAAACTAGCGGGAGGTTTGTACGAGCAGTACTTC
CDR3: CASSLKLAGGLYEQYF

D: TRBD2
V: TRBV9
J: TRBJ2-7
size: .
DNA: TGTGCCAGCAGCGGTGGGACTAGCGGTTCCTACGAGCAGTACTTC
CDR3: CASSGGTSGSYEQYF

D: .
V: TRBV6-5
J: TRBJ2-2
size: once
DNA: TGTGCCAGCCAAGACAGGTATCCTGGGGAGCTGTTTTTT
CDR3: CASQDRYPGELFF

D: TRBD1
V: TRBV5-1
J: TRBJ1-1
size: .
DNA: TGCGCCAGCAGAAAAACAGGGGATGAAGCTTTCTTT
CDR3: CASRKTGDEAFF

D: .
V: TRBV18
J: TRBJ2-1
size: .
DNA: TGTGCCAGCTCACAACCAGCAGGGGTCGGATCCTACAATGAGCAGTTCTTC
CDR3: CASSQPAGVGSYNEQFF

D: .
V: TRBV3-1/TRBV3-2
J: TRBJ2-7
size: .
DNA: TGTGCCAGCAGCCACTCCGGGGATTTAAAATACGAGCAGTACTTC
CDR3: CASSHSGDLKYEQYF

D: TRBD1
V: TRBV7-8
J: TRBJ1-6
size: .
DNA: TGTGCCAGCAGCTTAGAAGGACAGGGTTATTCACCCCTCCACTTT
CDR3: CASSLEGQGYSPLHF

D: .
V: TRBV19
J: TRBJ1-1
size: .
DNA: TGTGCCAGTAGGTGGAGAAACACTGAAGCTTTCTTT
CDR3: CASRWRNTEAFF

D: .
V: TRBV7-9
J: TRBJ2-7
size: .
DNA: TGTGCCAGCAGCTTAGGAGGGGGCTCCTACGAGCAGTACTTC
CDR3: CASSLGGGSYEQYF

D: TRBD1
V: TRBV30
J: TRBJ1-2
size: .
DNA: TGTGCCTCAGGGGGGGGCTACACCTTC
CDR3: CASGGGYTF

D: TRBD1
V: TRBV18
J: TRBJ1-1
size: .
DNA: TGTGCCAGCTTTCGACAGGGTGACACTGAAGCTTTCTTT
CDR3: CASFRQGDTEAFF

D: .
V: TRBV7-2
J: TRBJ1-1
size: .
DNA: TGTGCCAGCAGCTTATCGATCGGGTTAGAAGCTTTCTTT
CDR3: CASSLSIGLEAFF

D: .
V: TRBV5-6
J: TRBJ2-7
size: .
DNA: TGTGCCAGCAGCTTGGGGGCAGGAACCTACGAGCAGTACTTC
CDR3: CASSLGAGTYEQYF

D: .
V: TRBV27
J: TRBJ1-6
size: once
DNA: TGTGCCAGCAGCCTGTTCTCGAGCTCCTATAATTCACCCCTCCACTTT
CDR3: CASSLFSSSYNSPLHF

D: TRBD1
V: TRBV28
J: TRBJ1-2
size: few
DNA: TGTGCCAGCTACCCCGGGACAGGGAGGGACTATGGCTACACCTTC
CDR3: CASYPGTGRDYGYTF

D: .
V: TRBV28
J: TRBJ1-2
size: .
DNA: TGTGCCAGCAGTTTACCGGGGAACTATGGCTACACCTTC
CDR3: CASSLPGNYGYTF

D: .
V: TRBV27
J: TRBJ1-6
size: .
DNA: TGTGCCAGCATGCGGGTTGGATCACCCCTCCACTTT
CDR3: CASMRVGSPLHF

D: TRBD1
V: TRBV30
J: TRBJ2-7
size: .
DNA: TGTGCCTGGGGACAGGGGTACCACGAGCAGTACTTC
CDR3: CAWGQGYHEQYF

D: .
V: TRBV6-4
J: TRBJ1-2
size: .
DNA: TGTGCCAGCAGTGATGGAGGGGTTGGCTACACCTTC
CDR3: CASSDGGVGYTF

D: TRBD1
V: TRBV3-1/TRBV3-2
J: TRBJ2-7
size: .
DNA: TGTGCCAGCAGCCATCGTGAGACAGGGTGGAACTACGAGCAGTACTTC
CDR3: CASSHRETGWNYEQYF

D: .
V: TRBV30
J: TRBJ1-6
size: .
DNA: TGTGCCTGGAGAGGGGCAGGGGATTCACCCCTCCACTTT
CDR3: CAWRGAGDSPLHF

D: .
V: TRBV5-1
J: TRBJ2-5
size: once
DNA: TGCGCCAGCAGCTTGGTCAGGGAACAAGAGACCCAGTACTTC
CDR3: CASSLVREQETQYF

D: .
V: TRBV5-1
J: TRBJ2-5
size: .
DNA: TGCGCCAGCAGCTTGGGCGGGACCCAGTACTTC
CDR3: CASSLGGTQYF

D: .
V: TRBV7-3
J: TRBJ2-7
size: .
DNA: TGTGCCAGCAGCCATAGGGGGGGCGAGCAGTACTTC
CDR3: CASSHRGGEQYF

D: .
V: TRBV6-5
J: TRBJ1-2
size: .
DNA: TGTGCCAGCAGTTACTCGAGTCACCGCTATGGCTACACCTTC
CDR3: CASSYSSHRYGYTF

D: TRBD1
V: TRBV30
J: TRBJ2-7
size: once
DNA: TGTGCCTGGGACAGGGGCAGCGCATCCTACGAGCAGTACTTC
CDR3: CAWDRGSASYEQYF

D: .
V: TRBV27
J: TRBJ2-5
size: .
DNA: TGTGCCAGCAGTCAAAGGAGAGGGGAGACCCAGTACTTC
CDR3: CASSQRRGETQYF

D: TRBD1
V: TRBV5-6
J: TRBJ1-6
size: .
DNA: TGTGCCAGCAGCCGGTCAGACAGGGTTGATTCACCCCTCCACTTT
CDR3: CASSRSDRVDSPLHF

D: .
V: TRBV7-9
J: TRBJ1-1
size: .
DNA: TGTGCCAGCAGCTCCCCTCGGGGGGCAAACACTGAAGCTTTCTTT
CDR3: CASSSPRGANTEAFF

D: .
V: TRBV11-2
J: TRBJ1-2
size: .
DNA: TGTGCCAGCAGCTTAGAACCAGGGCGAGAGTATGGCTACACCTTC
CDR3: CASSLEPGREYGYTF

D: TRBD2
V: TRBV11-1
J: TRBJ2-1
size: .
DNA: TGTGCCAGCAGCTTCACGGGACTAGCGGGGTATGAGCAGTTCTTC
CDR3: CASSFTGLAGYEQFF

D: TRBD2
V: TRBV20-1
J: TRBJ2-3
size: .
DNA: TGCAGTGCTAGTGCCCTAGCGGGAGGTACAGATACGCAGTATTTT
CDR3: CSASALAGGTDTQYF

D: .
V: TRBV7-2
J: TRBJ1-6
size: .
DNA: TGTGCCAGCAGCTTACGGGAGGATTCACCCCTCCACTTT
CDR3: CASSLREDSPLHF

D: .
V: TRBV2
J: TRBJ1-4
size: .
DNA: TGTGCCAGCAGCAGGGAACTGACAGGCTCGAATGAAAAACTGTTTTTT
CDR3: CASSRELTGSNEKLFF

D: .
V: TRBV19
J: TRBJ1-2
size: .
DNA: TGTGCCAGTAGTTCTACAGGATCCTATGGCTACACCTTC
CDR3: CASSSTGSYGYTF

D: .
V: TRBV29-1
J: TRBJ2-1
size: .
DNA: TGCAGCGTAATCGTAGGGGCAGGGCAAGAGCAGTTCTTC
CDR3: CSVIVGAGQEQFF

D: .
V: TRBV28
J: TRBJ2-2
size: .
DNA: TGTGCCACCCTCCCCCCTAGCGCGGGACACACCGGGGAGCTGTTTTTT
CDR3: CATLPPSAGHTGELFF

D: TRBD1
V: TRBV30
J: TRBJ1-6
size: .
DNA: TGTGCCTGGAGTCAGGGACAGGGAAATTCACCCCTCCACTTT
CDR3: CAWSQGQGNSPLHF

D: TRBD2
V: TRBV19
J: TRBJ2-2
size: .
DNA: TGTGCCAGTAGTCCGGGACTAGCGGGAGGGGAGCTGTTTTTT
CDR3: CASSPGLAGGELFF

D: TRBD1
V: TRBV5-6
J: TRBJ2-1
size: once
DNA: TGTGCCAGCAGCTCCCGACAGGGGCCCTACAATGAGCAGTTCTTC
CDR3: CASSSRQGPYNEQFF

D: TRBD1
V: TRBV5-1
J: TRBJ2-2
size: once
DNA: TGCGCCAGCAGCTATTTAGGACAGGGGAACACCGGGGAGCTGTTTTTT
CDR3: CASSYLGQGNTGELFF

D: .
V: TRBV20-1
J: TRBJ2-7
size: .
DNA: TGCAGTGCTCGTGCCGAACGGGGATTACCCTACGAGCAGTACTTC
CDR3: CSARAERGLPYEQYF

D: .
V: TRBV12-5
J: TRBJ1-2
size: few
DNA: TGTGCTAGTGGTCGTGGGCCGGGCTACACCTTC
CDR3: CASGRGPGYTF

D: TRBD1
V: TRBV2
J: TRBJ1-3
size: .
DNA: TGTGCCAGCTCCTCGACAGGGACGAACACCATATATTTT
CDR3: CASSSTGTNTIYF